A single sample is the source of the 19 T cell receptor beta chains below, sequenced in a study of radiation and T cells in renal cell carcinoma. Profiling relied on immunoSEQ multiplex PCR, and the TCRdb table lists in-frame clones only, not all of them. The sample lists just under 80,000 clones; 80% to 90% were seen once. The time point is: blood 2 weeks post-SBRT. Described treatment: 15 Gy SBRT to primary tumor, nephrectomy 4 weeks later. The specimen comprised blood, sampled from a patient whose treatment included radiotherapy and nephrectomy. The receptors stem from a woman aged 45 to 65 with renal cell carcinoma.

This chain's CDR3 is CASSSQVFSGNTIYF. The CDR3 region has the DNA TGTGCCAGCAGCTCACAGGTTTTCTCTGGAAACACCATATATTTT. The chain has TRBV11-2 and TRBJ1-3, with D maybe TRBD1 (5 bases). Germline assignment: CDR1 SGHAT and CDR2 FQNNGV. This CDR3 spans 15 amino acids. Trimming took off 4 bases at V and 0 bases at J, with 10 bases between the two ends.

The rearrangement uses TRBV7-9 and TRBJ1-3, with D possibly matching TRBD1 (5 bases). The germline V and J ends were trimmed by 6 bases and 4 bases, with 16 bases remaining between them. CDR3 length: 15 residues. Germline lookup yields CDR1 SEHNR and CDR2 FQNEAQ (reference sequence). The CDR3 here is CASRRWTRAGNTIYF. DNA of the CDR3: TGTGCCAGCAGACGTTGGACCAGGGCAGGAAACACCATATATTTT. Filled out from reference TRBV7-9 and TRBJ1-3, the complete variable domain reads DTGVSQNPRHKITKRGQNVTFRCDPISEHNRLYWYRQTLGQGPEFLTYFQNEAQLEKSRLLSDRFSAERPKGSFSTLEIQRTEQGDSAMYLCASRRWTRAGNTIYFGEGSWLTVV.

J is TRBJ1-4 and V is TRBV7-2, with a tentative D call TRBD1 (6 bases). The germline V gene has CDR1 SGHTA and CDR2 FQGNSA. Deletions cut 5 bases from V and 5 bases from J, with 12 bases between. The CDR3 consists of 14 residues. CDR3 amino acids: CASSLAGQNEKLFF. The CDR3 region has the DNA TGTGCCAGCAGCCTCGCCGGACAGAATGAAAAACTGTTTTTT.

The chain is built from TRBV19 and TRBJ2-1; tentative D call: TRBD2 (6 bases). Trimming left V 1 base short and J 7 bases short, with 11 bases between. Looked up from germline, CDR1 is LNHDA and CDR2 is SQIVND (reference sequence). CDR3 size: 14 residues. The CDR3 loop is CASSIAGVSNEQFF. DNA of the CDR3: TGTGCCAGTAGTATAGCGGGAGTGAGTAATGAGCAGTTCTTC.

The V call is TRBV28, the J call TRBJ1-2; D may be TRBD1 (6 bases). Trimming cost V 6 bases and J 4 bases, with 24 bases left between them. Germline V CDR1 and CDR2: MDHEN, SYDVKM. The CDR3 is made up of 17 amino acids. This chain's CDR3 is CASSLHNFRGNPYGYTF. CDR3 DNA sequence: TGTGCCAGCAGCCTACACAATTTCAGGGGAAACCCCTATGGCTACACCTTC.

This clone has ten or more counts. The chain couples TRBV5-1 to TRBJ1-4; 8 bases agree with TRBD1. The CDR3 consists of 14 residues. V shed 2 bases and J 7 bases; nucleotides not matched to a gene: 4. From germline, CDR1 is SGHRS and CDR2 YFSETQ. CDR3 nucleotide sequence: TGCGCCAGCAGCTTCGGACAGGGACCTGAAAAACTGTTTTTT. Its protein product is CASSFGQGPEKLFF.

This clone appeared a single time. The chain has TRBV4-1 and TRBJ2-3; TRBD1 aligns across 9 bases. CDR3 length: 18 residues. The ends lost 1 base at V and 4 bases at J; junction bases unmatched: 12. CDR1 and CDR2 from the germline V gene are MGHRA and YSYEKL. DNA for the CDR3: TGCGCCAGCAGCCAAGCTAGGGACAGGGTCGCCCGAGCAGATACGCAGTATTTT. Its translation: CASSQARDRVARADTQYF.

The gene calls are TRBV4-1 and TRBJ1-5, with 7 bases lining up with TRBD1. Germline V lookup: CDR1 MGHRA, CDR2 YSYEKL. The CDR3 is made up of 15 amino acids. With 0 bases clipped from V and 4 bases from J, the junction kept 3 bases outside the gene matches. The CDR3 DNA sequence: TGCGCCAGCAGCCAAGATTCAGGGGGAAATCAGCCCCAGCATTTT. Amino acids: CASSQDSGGNQPQHF.

The V and J genes are TRBV9 and TRBJ2-3; TRBD2 aligns across 7 bases. The germline V gene encodes CDR1 SGDLS and CDR2 YYNGEE. The J segment lost 5 bases and the V segment lost 2 bases, leaving 11 bases of the junction unmatched. The CDR3 length is 16 residues. CDR3 sequence: CASSVDVGGKVDTQYF. CDR3 nucleotide sequence: TGTGCCAGCAGCGTTGATGTGGGAGGGAAGGTAGATACGCAGTATTTT.

CDR3 amino acids: CASSSPGFSYEQYF. The CDR3 DNA is TGTGCCAGCAGTTCACCGGGTTTCTCCTACGAGCAGTACTTC. The rearrangement links TRBV6-5 to TRBJ2-7; no firm D call. Germline lookup yields CDR1 MNHEY and CDR2 SVGAGI. This CDR3 region has 14 residues. V lost 4 bases and J 0 bases, leaving 10 bases between the germline ends.

This chain joins TRBV18 and TRBJ2-7, with 8 nucleotides matching TRBD1. The V and J ends lost 3 bases and 5 bases, in that order; junction bases with no gene match: 3. This CDR3 comprises 13 residues. The V gene's germline CDR1 is KGHSH and CDR2 LQKENI. CDR3 protein: CASSPRGPDEQYF. CDR3 nucleotides: TGTGCCAGCTCACCCAGGGGGCCAGACGAGCAGTACTTC.

The chain recombines TRBV28 with TRBJ2-7; 11 bases are a match to TRBD1. The CDR3 length is 16 residues. CDR1 and CDR2 from the germline V gene are MDHEN and SYDVKM. Trimming took 5 bases from V and 3 from J; bases not matched to a gene: 9. Here the CDR3 reads CASSKLSGTGGYEQYF. Written as DNA, the CDR3 is TGTGCCAGCAGTAAACTTTCCGGGACAGGGGGCTACGAGCAGTACTTC.

The chain combines TRBV15 with TRBJ2-3; a weak D match, TRBD1 (5 bases). The ends were cut back, 0 bases at V and 0 bases at J, with 7 bases in the middle. This CDR3 comprises 15 residues. Germline CDR1 and CDR2: LNHNV and YYDKDF (reference sequence). This CDR3 is CATSRDRVSTDTQYF. CDR3 DNA sequence: TGTGCCACCAGCAGAGACAGGGTTAGCACAGATACGCAGTATTTT.

This clone appeared a few times. The chain joins TRBV19 to TRBJ1-1; D not resolved. Germline CDR1 LNHDA, CDR2 SQIVND (reference sequence). V was trimmed by 7 bases and J by 1 base, leaving 7 bases between them. The CDR3 has 12 residues. The CDR3 loop is CASIDPNTEAFF. CDR3 nucleotides: TGTGCCAGTATTGACCCGAACACTGAAGCTTTCTTT.

V usage is TRBV9 and J usage is TRBJ2-2, with 12 bases lining up with TRBD2. Unmatched junction bases numbered 14, after V lost 4 bases and J lost 4 bases. This CDR3 region has 19 residues. CDR1 is SGDLS and CDR2 is YYNGEE in the germline V gene. The CDR3 region is CASSHPLAGGPGRTGELFF. For the CDR3, the DNA is TGTGCCAGCAGCCACCCCCTAGCGGGAGGGCCAGGGCGCACCGGGGAGCTGTTTTTT.

The gene calls are TRBV4-1 and TRBJ2-2; D might be TRBD1 (5 bases). Per the germline V gene, CDR1 is MGHRA and CDR2 is YSYEKL. Trimming stripped 3 bases from V and 7 bases from J, with 18 bases between. The CDR3 covers 16 residues. CDR3 bases: TGCGCCAGCAGCCATCAAGGTTCCAGGGCCGGCGGGGAGCTGTTTTTT. Encoded protein: CASSHQGSRAGGELFF.

The gene calls are TRBV7-2 and TRBJ2-4; D gene unclear. The CDR3 is 18 residues long. Germline values: CDR1 SGHTA, CDR2 FQGNSA. V was pared by 1 base and J by 1 base, with 17 bases between. CDR3 sequence reads: CASSLVPLGPMAKNIQYF. CDR3 coding DNA: TGTGCCAGCAGCTTAGTGCCCCTCGGTCCCATGGCCAAAAACATTCAGTACTTC.

The J gene is TRBJ1-1, the V gene TRBV11-3; a possible D gene is TRBD1 (5 bases). V was trimmed by 1 base and J by 6 bases, leaving 9 bases between them. The CDR3 consists of 13 residues. Germline V gene sequence: CDR1 SGHNT, CDR2 YENEEA. Here the CDR3 DNA reads TGTGCCAGCAGCTTAGGGCAGGGCCCTGAAGCTTTCTTT. Encoded protein: CASSLGQGPEAFF.

Only a few counts were recorded for this clone. The chain is built from TRBV30 and TRBJ1-1; weak D call: TRBD1 (5 bases). CDR3 length: 12 residues. The V end lost 5 bases, the J end lost 4 bases, and 11 bases lay between the germline ends. CDR1 is GTSNPN, CDR2 SVGIG, per germline (reference sequence). The CDR3 loop is CAWGGMGTEAFF. CDR3 DNA: TGTGCCTGGGGGGGGATGGGCACTGAAGCTTTCTTT.